A selection of T cell receptor beta chains follows, all from one sample in a study of blood T cell repertoires in COVID-19. TCRdb's table, derived via immunoSEQ multiplex PCR, lists solely in-frame clones and lacks some. The data show some 150,000 clones, about 80% seen once. Sequencing was done on a sample of peripheral blood. These TCRs come from a man in his sixties with acute or convalescent COVID-19. Each CDR3 is given with its conserved first and last residue. D genes are given only for firm matches. Size tells how often a clone was seen (once, few, many) or the class of an expanded clone, and some rows leave it out.

d_call j_call v_call clone_size cdr3_length cdr3_aa cdr3_nt
TRBD2 TRBJ2-7 TRBV7-8 few 16 CASSLVGGGSTYEQYF TGTGCCAGCAGCTTAGTAGGCGGGGGGTCTACCTACGAGCAGTACTTC
TRBD2 TRBJ2-1 TRBV9 - 15 CASSQGTSGYNEQFF TGTGCCAGCAGCCAAGGGACTAGCGGGTACAATGAGCAGTTCTTC
- TRBJ1-2 TRBV14 - 11 CASSHQGGYTF TGTGCCAGCAGCCACCAGGGTGGCTACACCTTC
- TRBJ2-7 TRBV30 - 11 CAWEGGYEQYF TGTGCCTGGGAGGGAGGCTACGAGCAGTACTTC
TRBD1 TRBJ2-7 TRBV7-2 - 14 CASSLAGTGGEQYF TGTGCCAGCAGCTTAGCTGGGACAGGGGGTGAGCAGTACTTC
- TRBJ1-2 TRBV18 - 12 CASSPQQDGYTF TGTGCCAGCTCACCACAACAGGATGGCTACACCTTC
TRBD2 TRBJ2-5 TRBV4-1 - 14 CASSHGTSEETQYF TGCGCCAGCAGCCACGGGACTAGCGAAGAGACCCAGTACTTC
- TRBJ2-1 TRBV14 - 15 CASSQDLSFYNEQFF TGTGCCAGCAGCCAAGATTTGTCCTTTTACAATGAGCAGTTCTTC
- TRBJ1-4 TRBV18 - 15 CASSPVNRINEKLFF TGTGCCAGCTCACCAGTAAACAGGATAAATGAAAAACTGTTTTTT
- TRBJ2-5 TRBV29-1 - 12 CSVDKSRETQYF TGCAGCGTTGACAAAAGTAGAGAGACCCAGTACTTC